This T cell receptor beta chain emerged from a study of neurological immune-mediated disorders. At least ten counts were recorded for this clonotype. Its specificity is not known. Unsorted libraries were generated from 2 million PBMCs. These cells had been stored in RNAlater at -80 C. Study outcomes and limitations: HTLV-1-associated myelopathy showed the most TCR clonal expansion; multiple sclerosis the least, below healthy controls. Among expanded clones, no CDR3 amino acid sequences were shared across subjects, a pattern suggesting private repertoires in all groups.

V dropped 1 base and J dropped 8 bases, with 11 bases sitting between them. Germline-derived CDR1 and CDR2 are SGHTA and FQGNSA. The length of the CDR3 is 13 residues. cDNA was made by 5'RACE with 10-nucleotide random UMIs. TCRdb itself ran the 5' RACE reads through MiXCR, one entry per CDR3 protein. The data contain tens of thousands of distinct CDR3 sequences, over 12% of them seen just once; the ten biggest clones take up 20% to 30%. Sequencing was performed on PBMCs. This TCR was recovered from a woman aged 45 to 65 with HTLV-1-associated myelopathy (HAM/TSP). This chain uses TRBV7-2 with TRBJ2-5, with D unclear. The CDR3 sequence is CASSLEPGSTQYF. The CDR3 DNA sequence: TGTGCCAGCAGCTTAGAGCCAGGATCTACCCAGTACTTC. Supplemented by reference TRBV7-2 and TRBJ2-5, the full variable domain reads GAGVSQSPSNKVTEKGKDVELRCDPISGHTALYWYRQSLGQGLEFLIYFQGNSAPDKSGLPSDRFSAERTGGSVSTLTIQRTQQEDSAVYLCASSLEPGSTQYFGPGTRLLVL.